The following is a TCR beta chain sequence with its context. The antigen remains unidentified. The data belong to a study of shared clonotypes between healthy human individuals. Study-level results: Clonotypes not shared had lower generation probabilities than those common to all four donors. On the whole, naive subsets had larger estimated richness than memory subsets had.

Donation came from healthy HIV-negative adults that had no recent acute infections or vaccinations. Both subsets, CD45RA+ naive and CD45RA-negative memory, were split from the CD4+ cells. Germline V gives CDR1 SGDLS, CDR2 YYNGEE. V was shortened by 4 bases and J by 3 bases, with 14 bases between the two germline ends. The CDR3 has 15 amino acids. Sequencing used immunoSEQ multiplex PCR; TCRdb keeps in-frame clones, though not all of them. The data hold over a million clones, with more than 95% observed a single time. Sequencing was done on a sample of naive CD4+ T cells sorted from blood. The sample's subset: CD45RA+ positively selected. The receptor comes from a man younger than 40 in good health. This sequence joins TRBV9 and TRBJ2-1; possibly TRBD2 for D (7 bases). The CDR3 DNA is TGTGCCAGCAGCTCCGGGGAGGGGGTCTACAATGAGCAGTTCTTC. This translates into CASSSGEGVYNEQFF.